The 19 T cell receptor beta chains below come from one sample, sequenced in a study of blood T cell repertoires in COVID-19. Assay used: immunoSEQ multiplex PCR; TCRdb lists only in-frame clones, some missing. This sample has hundreds of thousands of clones; around nine tenths occur once, and the top ten carry 1.5% to 2%. Sequencing was carried out using PBMCs or T cells enriched from blood (not recorded which). The receptor set was obtained from a woman aged 50 to 60 who had recovered from COVID-19.

The chain carries TRBV27 and TRBJ1-4; D unresolved. Per germline, CDR1 MNHEY and CDR2 SMNVEV (reference sequence). The CDR3 runs to 16 residues. The V gene lost 5 bases and the J gene lost 0 bases, with 13 bases spanning the gap. The CDR3 nucleotides read TGTGCCAGCAGTCCGTACCGGACTGCAACTAATGAAAAACTGTTTTTT. This translates into CASSPYRTATNEKLFF.

This clone came up a few times. The CDR3 reads CAWSTMTSGELAKNIQYF. The CDR3 DNA follows: TGTGCCTGGAGTACGATGACTAGCGGGGAGCTAGCCAAAAACATTCAGTACTTC. J is TRBJ2-4 and V is TRBV30, with 11 bases matching TRBD2. Germline V lookup: CDR1 GTSNPN, CDR2 SVGIG (reference sequence). The junction had 9 bases not matched to a gene; V was cut back by 2 bases and J by 0 bases. The CDR3 is made up of 18 amino acids.

The chain recombines TRBV20-1 with TRBJ2-7; 10 bases are shared with TRBD2. This CDR3 spans 13 amino acids. V dropped 3 bases and J dropped 6; count of bases not matched to a gene: 5. CDR1 and CDR2 (germline): DFQATT, SNEGSKA (reference sequence). DNA of the CDR3: TGCAGTGCTAGTACTAGCGGGATTTTCGAGCAGTACTTC. It codes for CSASTSGIFEQYF.

The chain is built from TRBV25-1 and TRBJ1-5; no clear D gene. In germline, CDR1 is MGHDK, CDR2 SYGVNS. This CDR3 has 13 amino acids. The V end lost 3 bases, the J end lost 2 bases, and 5 bases lay between the germline ends. CDR3 sequence (DNA): TGTGCCAGCAGTGACGGTGGCAATCAGCCCCAGCATTTT. It specifies CASSDGGNQPQHF.

This chain links TRBV7-9 with TRBJ2-1; tentatively, D is TRBD1 (6 bases). The CDR3 contains 15 residues. Germline lookup yields CDR1 SEHNR and CDR2 FQNEAQ (reference sequence). V dropped 8 bases and J dropped 7 bases, with 21 bases sitting between them. CDR3 coding DNA: TGTGCCAGCGGAACGACCAAGGACAGCCGTAATGAGCAGTTCTTC. It yields the protein CASGTTKDSRNEQFF.

The chain has TRBV6-5 and TRBJ2-5; maybe TRBD2 (6 bases). The CDR3 has 15 amino acids. Trimming cost V 4 bases and J 5 bases, with 17 bases left between them. Germline lookup yields CDR1 MNHEY and CDR2 SVGAGI. The CDR3 loop is CASSLAEGSWETQYF. Here the CDR3 DNA reads TGTGCCAGCAGTTTAGCGGAGGGATCTTGGGAGACCCAGTACTTC.

The chain recombines TRBV10-3 with TRBJ2-2, with 13 bases lining up with TRBD2. The CDR3 spans 20 residues. V lost 6 bases to trimming and J lost 7 bases; unmatched junction nucleotides: 20. The germline V gene has CDR1 ENHRY and CDR2 SYGVKD. The CDR3: CAIRVGQGSTSGRNIGELFF. Here the CDR3 DNA reads TGTGCCATCAGGGTGGGACAGGGCTCGACTAGCGGGAGGAATATCGGGGAGCTGTTTTTT.

This clone was observed once. The chain links TRBV5-1 to TRBJ1-2, with 8 bases that match TRBD1. V was clipped by 4 bases and J by 4 bases; unmatched bases: 9. The germline gives CDR1 SGHRS, CDR2 YFSETQ. This CDR3 spans 15 amino acids. In DNA form, the CDR3 reads TGCGCCAGCAGCCGCTGGACAGGGAGTCCCTATGGCTACACCTTC. Its protein is CASSRWTGSPYGYTF.

This chain links TRBV14 with TRBJ2-7; TRBD1 is a possible D gene (5 bases). The CDR3 totals 15 residues. In germline, CDR1 is SGHDN, CDR2 FVKESK. The V end was cut by 0 bases, the J end by 3 bases, with 12 bases between. CDR3 DNA sequence: TGTGCCAGCAGCCAAGAGTCGCAGGGATTCTACGAGCAGTACTTC. Residues: CASSQESQGFYEQYF.

This chain uses TRBV5-1 with TRBJ1-2; TRBD1 is a possible D gene (6 bases). Per the germline V gene, CDR1 is SGHRS and CDR2 is YFSETQ. V was cut by 2 bases and J by 4 bases, with 12 bases left in between. This CDR3 is 14 amino acids long. This chain's CDR3 is CASSLYRAAYGYTF. The CDR3 nucleotides are TGCGCCAGCAGCTTATACAGGGCCGCCTATGGCTACACCTTC.

The genes are TRBV10-3 and TRBJ2-2; TRBD2 matches 9 bases. This CDR3 region has 15 residues. Germline trimming cut 9 bases from V and 7 bases from J; bases unmatched to any gene: 12. CDR1 and CDR2 from the germline V gene are ENHRY and SYGVKD. CDR3 nucleotide sequence: TGTGCCATTAGATCCTTAGCGGGAGAGTACGGGGAGCTGTTTTTT. Encoded protein: CAIRSLAGEYGELFF.

This chain connects TRBV14 to TRBJ1-6, with 12 bases fitting TRBD1. Germline CDR1 and CDR2: SGHDN and FVKESK. V was clipped by 4 bases and J by 10 bases; unmatched bases: 5. The CDR3 extends over 15 amino acids. CDR3 bases: TGTGCCAGCAGCCTGGGACAGGGGGCCGGGTCACCCCTCCACTTT. It yields the protein CASSLGQGAGSPLHF.

The chain joins TRBV2 to TRBJ1-1; D is unresolved. V was trimmed by 4 bases and J by 10 bases, leaving 13 bases between them. The CDR3 sequence is 12 residues long. Germline V gives CDR1 SNHLY, CDR2 FYNNEI. The CDR3 sequence is CASSGVETGAFF. Written as DNA, the CDR3 is TGTGCCAGCAGTGGGGTGGAGACCGGAGCTTTCTTT.

V is TRBV3-1 (or the pseudogene TRBV3-2) and J is TRBJ1-4, with D maybe TRBD1 (5 bases). There are 14 residues in the CDR3. The germline CDR1 and CDR2 sequences are LGHDT and YNNKEL (reference sequence). V lost 4 bases, J lost 7 bases, and 13 bases lay in between. CDR3 bases: TGTGCCAGCAGCCCAATGACAGTGGGTGAAAAACTGTTTTTT. This gives the protein CASSPMTVGEKLFF.

This clone is a singleton in its sample. The chain is built from TRBV28 and TRBJ1-6, with TRBD1 identical over 8 bases. Per the germline V gene, CDR1 is MDHEN and CDR2 is SYDVKM. V lost 3 bases, J lost 10 bases, and 5 bases stayed unmatched. The CDR3 runs 14 residues. Here the CDR3 reads CASSLGTGWSPLHF. CDR3 in DNA: TGTGCCAGCAGTTTGGGGACAGGCTGGTCACCCCTCCACTTT. Complete variable domain (other parts from reference TRBV28 and TRBJ1-6): DVKVTQSSRYLVKRTGEKVFLECVQDMDHENMFWYRQDPGLGLRLIYFSYDVKMKEKGDIPEGYSVSREKKERFSLILESASTNQTSMYLCASSLGTGWSPLHFGNGTRLTVT.

In DNA, the CDR3 is TGTGCCAGCATCGATGGGTGGAGGAACAATGAGCAGTTCTTC. It translates to CASIDGWRNNEQFF. The V call is TRBV7-9, the J call TRBJ2-1; D perhaps matches TRBD2 (5 bases). Per the germline V gene, CDR1 is SEHNR and CDR2 is FQNEAQ (reference sequence). The V gene lost 7 bases and the J gene lost 5 bases, with 15 bases spanning the gap. This CDR3 is built from 14 residues.

This chain uses TRBV9 with TRBJ1-3; no clear D. V lost 8 bases to trimming and J lost 0 bases, with 15 bases between them. This CDR3 spans 15 amino acids. In germline, CDR1 is SGDLS, CDR2 YYNGEE. CDR3 amino acids: CASNPTEISGNTIYF. The CDR3 DNA follows: TGTGCCAGTAATCCGACGGAGATCTCTGGAAACACCATATATTTT.

The chain joins TRBV28 to TRBJ1-3; D unresolved. This CDR3 is 13 amino acids long. Between the trimmed V and J ends, which lost 2 bases and 1 base, there was a span of 3 bases. The germline V gene encodes CDR1 MDHEN and CDR2 SYDVKM. CDR3 amino acids: CASSLTSGNTIYF. The CDR3 nucleotides are TGTGCCAGCAGTTTAACATCTGGAAACACCATATATTTT.

The genes are TRBV7-2 and TRBJ1-5; D is unresolved. Germline-derived CDR1 and CDR2 are SGHTA and FQGNSA. The length of the CDR3 is 15 residues. V was cut by 5 bases and J by 4 bases, with 15 bases left in between. The CDR3 coding sequence is TGTGCCAGCAGCCCTGTCGGGGAGATAAATCAGCCCCAGCATTTT. It codes for CASSPVGEINQPQHF.